Below, 22 T cell receptor beta chains from the same sample are listed, as sequenced in a study of vaccination and CD4 T cells after COVID-19. The Oncomine TCR Beta short-read assay generated sequence data from the DNA of cultured CD4+ T cells. TCRdb re-analysed the PCR reads in MiXCR, keeping a single row per CDR3 protein. The sample includes around 20,000 distinct CDR3 sequences, approximately 59% seen only once; the top ten take about 14%. What these receptors recognize is not known. The treatment here: roughly nine-day PBMC culture with coronavirus spike peptide pools or control peptides (ViraFEST assay). This material consisted of CD4+ T cells from blood, cultured in vitro, taken after SARS-CoV-2 vaccination. The receptors shown here come from a human donor who received a COVID-19 vaccine.

The chain links TRBV19 to TRBJ2-3; TRBD2 matches at 11 bases. Germline values: CDR1 LNHDA, CDR2 SQIVND (reference sequence). Trimming took 4 bases from V and 1 from J; bases not matched to a gene: 4. The CDR3 is made up of 16 amino acids. CDR3 nucleotides: TGTGCCAGTAGTAATAGCGGGGGGGCGGGCACAGATACGCAGTATTTT. Translating gives CASSNSGGAGTDTQYF.

The chain couples TRBV7-9 to TRBJ2-5; D unresolved. Germline V gene data show CDR1 as SEHNR and CDR2 as FQNEAQ (reference sequence). CDR3 length: 12 amino acids. The ends were cut back, 0 bases at V and 1 base at J, with 0 bases in the middle. The CDR3 is CASSLAQETQYF. CDR3 nucleotide sequence: TGTGCCAGCAGCTTAGCCCAAGAGACCCAGTACTTC.

The gene calls are TRBV11-3 and TRBJ1-5; maybe TRBD1 (5 bases). V dropped 6 bases and J dropped 3 bases, with 9 bases sitting between them. The CDR3 totals 13 residues. Germline V gives CDR1 SGHNT, CDR2 YENEEA. The CDR3 loop is CASSQGINQPQHF. The CDR3 region has the DNA TGTGCCAGCAGTCAGGGAATCAATCAGCCCCAGCATTTT.

This rearrangement joins TRBV6-1 to TRBJ1-3; D is unclear. The CDR3 is 12 residues long. Germline assignment: CDR1 MNHNS and CDR2 SASEGT. V lost 11 bases and J lost 2, with 10 bases in between. As DNA, the CDR3 is TGTGCCGCAACAAGCCCTGGAAACACCATATATTTT. Amino acids: CAATSPGNTIYF.

The V gene is TRBV7-9, the J gene TRBJ1-2, with D unresolved. The CDR3 contains 14 residues. The V gene lost 1 base and the J gene lost 3 bases, with 9 bases spanning the gap. Per the germline V gene, CDR1 is SEHNR and CDR2 is FQNEAQ (reference sequence). CDR3 bases: TGTGCCAGCAGCTTAGTAGGCGGGGACTATGGCTACACCTTC. This codes for CASSLVGGDYGYTF. Full variable domain (rest looked up from reference TRBV7-9 and TRBJ1-2): DTGVSQNPRHKITKRGQNVTFRCDPISEHNRLYWYRQTLGQGPEFLTYFQNEAQLEKSRLLSDRFSAERPKGSFSTLEIQRTEQGDSAMYLCASSLVGGDYGYTFGSGTRLTVV.

This clonotype was detected only a few times. The J gene is TRBJ1-1, the V gene TRBV19; 8 nucleotides agree with TRBD1. Germline CDR1 and CDR2: LNHDA and SQIVND (reference sequence). V shed 3 bases and J 1 base; nucleotides not matched to a gene: 10. The CDR3 is 17 residues long. CDR3 amino acids: CASSISGATGANTEAFF. The CDR3 bases are TGTGCCAGTAGTATTTCGGGGGCGACAGGGGCGAACACTGAAGCTTTCTTT.

J is TRBJ1-2 and V is TRBV7-2, with D uncertain. The ends were cut back, 5 bases at V and 5 bases at J, with 15 bases in the middle. There are 14 residues in the CDR3. Germline CDR1 and CDR2: SGHTA and FQGNSA. The DNA for the CDR3 is TGTGCCAGCAGCCCCCCCGGGCAGATTTATGGCTACACCTTC. Its protein product is CASSPPGQIYGYTF.

J is TRBJ2-5 and V is TRBV19, with D hard to call. The V gene's germline CDR1 is LNHDA and CDR2 SQIVND (reference sequence). The CDR3 is 13 amino acids. The V and J ends lost 3 bases and 5 bases respectively, with 10 bases between them. Here the CDR3 reads CASSMNARETQYF. Written as DNA, the CDR3 is TGTGCCAGTAGTATGAATGCTCGGGAGACCCAGTACTTC.

This clonotype was seen just once. V is TRBV6-1 and J is TRBJ2-5; TRBD2 aligns across 7 bases. The J segment lost 5 bases and the V segment lost 3 bases, leaving 12 bases of the junction unmatched. CDR1 and CDR2 from the germline V gene are MNHNS and SASEGT. The CDR3 is 16 amino acids. This CDR3 is CASSEGGTPGTETQYF. The CDR3 region has the DNA TGTGCCAGCAGTGAGGGGGGGACCCCTGGGACCGAGACCCAGTACTTC.

The chain uses TRBV6-1 and TRBJ1-5, with D tentatively TRBD1 (5 bases). The CDR3 is made up of 17 amino acids. Germline V gene data show CDR1 as MNHNS and CDR2 as SASEGT. V gave up 8 bases and J gave up 0 bases, with 20 bases separating them. The DNA for the CDR3 is TGTGCCAGCGGGACTGTAGGGGACGGTTATAGCAATCAGCCCCAGCATTTT. Translation gives CASGTVGDGYSNQPQHF.

In DNA form, the CDR3 reads TGTGCCAGCAGTAACAGGGGTTACCAAGAGACCCAGTACTTC. Encoded protein: CASSNRGYQETQYF. The chain combines TRBV12-3 or TRBV12-4 with TRBJ2-5; TRBD1 matches 7 bases. The CDR3 sequence is 14 residues long. Losses at the gene ends were 5 bases for V and 0 bases for J; bases not matched to a gene: 3.

This clonotype came up a few times. The CDR3 sequence: CAWSEGLSNQPQHF. CDR3 nucleotide sequence: TGTGCCTGGAGTGAGGGGCTTAGCAATCAGCCCCAGCATTTT. This chain joins TRBV30 and TRBJ1-5, with a weak D call TRBD1 (5 bases). The CDR3 totals 14 residues. V was trimmed by 1 base and J by 0 bases, leaving 7 bases between them. Germline CDR1 is GTSNPN and CDR2 is SVGIG (reference sequence). Full variable domain (missing parts from reference TRBV30 and TRBJ1-5): SQTIHQWPATLVQPVGSPLSLECTVEGTSNPNLYWYRQAAGRGLQLLFYSVGIGQISSEVPQNLSASRPQDRQFILSSKKLLLSDSGFYLCAWSEGLSNQPQHFGDGTRLSIL.

This chain connects TRBV27 to TRBJ1-6; unclear D gene. V lost 6 bases to trimming and J lost 4 bases, with 10 bases between them. CDR3 length: 14 residues. The germline V gene encodes CDR1 MNHEY and CDR2 SMNVEV (reference sequence). The CDR3, as DNA: TGTGCCAGCAGCTCCGACGGATATAATTCACCCCTCCACTTT. This codes for CASSSDGYNSPLHF.

This sequence joins TRBV10-3 and TRBJ1-1; perhaps TRBD1 as D (6 bases). The CDR3 extends over 13 amino acids. Trimming stripped 7 bases from V and 5 bases from J, with 14 bases between. Per the germline V gene, CDR1 is ENHRY and CDR2 is SYGVKD. The CDR3 here is CAITPGAFTEAFF. The DNA for the CDR3 is TGTGCCATCACCCCGGGGGCTTTTACTGAAGCTTTCTTT.

The chain carries TRBV24-1 and TRBJ2-3; possible D gene TRBD1, 5 bases. Germline assignment: CDR1 KGHDR and CDR2 SFDVKD. V lost 0 bases and J lost 3, with 6 bases in between. The CDR3 spans 14 residues. DNA for the CDR3: TGTGCCACCAGTGATTTGACAGGAACAGATACGCAGTATTTT. Amino acids: CATSDLTGTDTQYF.

The genes are TRBV20-1 and TRBJ1-3; the D gene is possibly TRBD1 (6 bases). The CDR3 extends over 16 amino acids. V was trimmed by 3 bases and J by 0 bases, leaving 15 bases between them. Germline V gene data show CDR1 as DFQATT and CDR2 as SNEGSKA (reference sequence). The CDR3: CSASRIGQLSGNTIYF. CDR3 in DNA: TGCAGTGCTAGCCGGATAGGACAGCTCTCTGGAAACACCATATATTTT.

J is TRBJ2-2 and V is TRBV6-1; D may be TRBD1 (6 bases). Germline assignment: CDR1 MNHNS and CDR2 SASEGT. The CDR3 has 15 amino acids. V gave up 4 bases and J gave up 1 base, with 10 bases separating them. CDR3 protein: CASSVNRENTGELFF. In DNA form, the CDR3 reads TGTGCCAGCAGTGTGAACAGGGAGAACACCGGGGAGCTGTTTTTT.

This clonotype was seen a handful of times. This rearrangement joins TRBV2 to TRBJ1-6; TRBD1 aligns across 9 bases. V lost 1 base and J lost 9; bases outside the gene matches: 1. The CDR3 runs 14 residues. Looked up from germline, CDR1 is SNHLY and CDR2 is FYNNEI. This chain's CDR3 is CASSEGTGVSPLHF. The CDR3 coding sequence is TGTGCCAGCAGTGAAGGGACAGGGGTTTCACCCCTCCACTTT.

In nucleotides, the CDR3 is TGTGCCAGCAGTTACTCTCCTAGCGGGGGGCTCTACAATGAGCAGTTCTTC. The encoded protein is CASSYSPSGGLYNEQFF. V is TRBV6-5 and J is TRBJ2-1, with 11 bases that match TRBD2. Germline-derived CDR1 and CDR2 are MNHEY and SVGAGI. The CDR3 sequence is 17 residues long. With 0 bases clipped from V and 3 bases from J, the junction kept 4 bases outside the gene matches.

The CDR3 sequence is CSASGPEELAGGEETQYF. The CDR3 DNA reads TGCAGTGCTAGTGGCCCCGAGGAACTAGCGGGTGGGGAAGAGACCCAGTACTTC. The V call is TRBV20-1, the J call TRBJ2-5, with 9 bases fitting TRBD2. Germline CDR1 and CDR2: DFQATT and SNEGSKA (reference sequence). This CDR3 contains 18 residues. The junction had 17 bases not matched to a gene; V was cut back by 3 bases and J by 3 bases.

This chain connects TRBV7-9 to TRBJ1-2; weak D call: TRBD1 (6 bases). Germline CDR1 and CDR2: SEHNR and FQNEAQ (reference sequence). The CDR3 loop spans 16 amino acids. The V gene lost 4 bases and the J gene lost 5 bases, with 20 bases spanning the gap. CDR3 sequence reads: CASSSRVGGQSYGYTF. For the CDR3, the DNA is TGTGCCAGCAGCTCCCGCGTAGGGGGTCAAAGTTATGGCTACACCTTC.

This clonotype was seen only a few times. The gene calls are TRBV20-1 and TRBJ1-4; TRBD1 is a possible D gene (6 bases). The CDR3 totals 15 residues. Germline CDR1 reads DFQATT; CDR2 reads SNEGSKA (reference sequence). V dropped 4 bases and J dropped 2 bases, with 14 bases sitting between them. The CDR3 region is CSAKPGAATNEKLFF. CDR3 DNA: TGCAGTGCTAAGCCAGGGGCGGCTACTAATGAAAAACTGTTTTTT.